The rows below give T cell receptor beta chains drawn from one sample of a study of identical twins. TCRdb passed the 5' RACE reads through MiXCR, listing each CDR3 protein once. The data contain around 1.7 million distinct CDR3 sequences, less than 40% of them seen just once; the ten biggest clones take up around 0.25%. The source material was cord blood. These receptors were obtained from a newborn girl in good health. Both conserved end residues are part of each CDR3. D genes are given only for firm matches. Where a row states a size, it is once, few, many or the class of an expanded clone; other rows omit it.

>TRBJ2-5|15|NA|TRBV21-1|NA
CASSSNYGQQETQYF
TGTGCCAGCAGCTCCAACTACGGACAGCAAGAGACCCAGTACTTC
>TRBJ1-2|13|NA|TRBV29-1|NA
CSVVEQLGYGYTF
TGCAGCGTTGTCGAGCAGCTTGGATATGGCTACACCTTC
>TRBJ2-1|15|NA|TRBV9|few
CASSSRQAIYNEQFF
TGTGCCAGCAGCTCCCGACAGGCGATCTACAATGAGCAGTTCTTC
>TRBJ2-7|14|NA|TRBV4-2|NA
CASSPIPSRDEQYF
TGTGCCAGCAGCCCGATCCCGTCCAGAGACGAGCAGTACTTC
>TRBJ1-1|14|NA|TRBV3-1|few
CASSPRNRNTEAFF
TGTGCCAGCAGCCCTAGGAACAGGAACACTGAAGCTTTCTTT
>TRBJ1-6|19|NA|TRBV27|NA
CASSLSGGRGSSYNSPLHF
TGTGCCAGCAGTTTATCGGGGGGTCGCGGGAGCTCCTATAATTCACCCCTCCACTTT
>TRBJ1-2|13|NA|TRBV4-1|NA
CASSHRTNYGYTF
TGCGCCAGCAGCCATCGGACTAACTATGGCTACACCTTC
>TRBJ2-5|17|TRBD2|TRBV4-2|NA
CASKKRDSSGYQETQYF
TGTGCCAGTAAAAAGAGGGACTCTAGCGGATACCAAGAGACCCAGTACTTC
>TRBJ2-4|15|NA|TRBV20-1|few
CSARGVRWNKNIQYF
TGCAGTGCTAGAGGAGTTAGGTGGAACAAAAACATTCAGTACTTC
>TRBJ2-3|14|TRBD2|TRBV28|few
CASLSSGSTDTQYF
TGTGCCAGCTTATCTAGCGGAAGCACAGATACGCAGTATTTT
>TRBJ2-7|11|NA|TRBV2|once
CASIREEIQYF
TGTGCCAGCATAAGGGAAGAGATCCAGTACTTC
>TRBJ2-7|15|TRBD1|TRBV20-1|few
CSASPLSGGPYEQYF
TGCAGTGCTTCCCCCCTGTCAGGGGGACCCTACGAGCAGTACTTC
>TRBJ1-6|15|TRBD1|TRBV6-5|NA
CASRRQGALLSPLHF
TGTGCCAGCAGACGACAGGGGGCCCTCCTGTCACCCCTCCACTTT
>TRBJ2-4|17|NA|TRBV9|NA
CASSPSGGLGAKNIQYF
TGTGCCAGCAGCCCTAGTGGGGGGTTGGGGGCCAAAAACATTCAGTACTTC
>TRBJ1-4|14|NA|TRBV10-3|few
CAISERGLGEKLFF
TGTGCCATCAGTGAGCGCGGGCTCGGTGAAAAACTGTTTTTT
>TRBJ1-3|13|NA|TRBV29-1|NA
CSVERRDGNTIYF
TGCAGCGTTGAGCGCAGGGATGGAAACACCATATATTTT
>TRBJ1-4|12|NA|TRBV2|NA
CALRAANEKVFF
TGTGCGCTCAGGGCAGCTAATGAAAAAGTGTTTTTT